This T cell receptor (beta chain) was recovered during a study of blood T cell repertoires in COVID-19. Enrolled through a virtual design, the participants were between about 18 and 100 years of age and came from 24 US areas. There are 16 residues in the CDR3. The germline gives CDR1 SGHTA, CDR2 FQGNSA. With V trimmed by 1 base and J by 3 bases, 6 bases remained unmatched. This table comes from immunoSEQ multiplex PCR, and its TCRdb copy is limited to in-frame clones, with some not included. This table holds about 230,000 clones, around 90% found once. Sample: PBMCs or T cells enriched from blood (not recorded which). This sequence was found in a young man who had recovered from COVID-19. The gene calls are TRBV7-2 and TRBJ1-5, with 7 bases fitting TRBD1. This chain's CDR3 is CASSLGPGGNNQPQHF. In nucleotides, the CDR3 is TGTGCCAGCAGCTTAGGGCCAGGGGGGAACAATCAGCCCCAGCATTTT.